This T cell receptor beta chain stems from a study of T cells after yellow fever vaccination. The CDR3 is 16 amino acids. In germline, CDR1 is LGHDT, CDR2 YNNKEL (reference sequence). V lost 0 bases, J lost 0 bases, and 9 bases lay in between. One entry per CDR3 protein, called by TCRdb with MiXCR from the 5' RACE reads. The table records roughly 330,000 distinct CDR3 sequences, about 6.9% of them present only once. This chain connects TRBV3-1 to TRBJ2-1; D is uncertain. The source is a man between 18 and 29 years old who received the YFV17D yellow fever vaccine. Source: PBMCs, taken around 45 days after the first yellow fever vaccination. The CDR3 reads CASSQDAASSYNEQFF. The CDR3 region has the DNA TGTGCCAGCAGCCAAGATGCGGCGAGCTCCTACAATGAGCAGTTCTTC.